The clone carrying this TCR beta chain occurred many times. Its antigen is currently unknown. The record originates from a study of T cells after yellow fever vaccination. Study background: Low-cell-number fractions were prepared with SMART-Seq v4 Ultra Low Input. Findings of the study overall: A small share of clonotypes appeared in both CD4 and CD8 compartments. Abundant bulk-population clonotypes could contaminate the FACS-sorted repertoires.

In making TCR cDNA, 5'RACE template switching added a universal primer site and UMIs to it. Using its own MiXCR run on the 5' RACE reads, TCRdb lists one record per CDR3 protein. The table includes about 630,000 distinct CDR3 sequences, roughly an eighth detected once. Looked up from germline, CDR1 is DFQATT and CDR2 is SNEGSKA (reference sequence). V dropped 5 bases and J dropped 5 bases, with 12 bases sitting between them. The CDR3 covers 13 residues. This specimen was PBMCs, taken on the day of the yellow fever booster vaccination. The rearrangement links TRBV20-1 to TRBJ2-2; D gene uncertain. The clonotype originates from a man aged 25-45 years who received the YFV17D yellow fever vaccine. The CDR3 loop is CSARRVLTGELFF. The CDR3 DNA reads as TGCAGTGCTCGCCGAGTGTTAACCGGGGAGCTGTTTTTT.